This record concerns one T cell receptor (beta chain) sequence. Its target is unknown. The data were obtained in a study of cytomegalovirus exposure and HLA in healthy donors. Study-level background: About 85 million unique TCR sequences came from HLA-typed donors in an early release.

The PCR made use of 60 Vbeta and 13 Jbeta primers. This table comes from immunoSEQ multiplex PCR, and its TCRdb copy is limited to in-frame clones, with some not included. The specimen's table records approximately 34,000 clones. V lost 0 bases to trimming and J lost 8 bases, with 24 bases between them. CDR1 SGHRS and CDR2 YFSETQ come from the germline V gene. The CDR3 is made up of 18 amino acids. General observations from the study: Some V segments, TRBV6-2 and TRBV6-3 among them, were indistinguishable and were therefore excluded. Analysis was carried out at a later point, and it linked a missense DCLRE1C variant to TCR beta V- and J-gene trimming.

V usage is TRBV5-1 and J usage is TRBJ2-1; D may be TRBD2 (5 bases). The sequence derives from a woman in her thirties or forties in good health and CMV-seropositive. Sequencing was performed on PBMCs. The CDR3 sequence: CASSLAIASAGRLHEQFF. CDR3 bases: TGCGCCAGCAGCTTGGCCATTGCCTCGGCGGGCCGCCTGCATGAGCAGTTCTTC. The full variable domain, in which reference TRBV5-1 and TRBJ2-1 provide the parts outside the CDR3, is KAGVTQTPRYLIKTRGQQVTLSCSPISGHRSVSWYQQTPGQGLQFLFEYFSETQRNKGNFPGRFSGRQFSNSRSEMNVSTLELGDSALYLCASSLAIASAGRLHEQFFGPGTRLTVL.